The 10 T cell receptor beta chains presented below share a single source sample, sequenced in a study of blood T cells in healthy people across ages. Next came a second PCR, run for about 6 to 12 cycles, which used a sample-barcoded 5' primer along with a J-beta primer mix. MiXCR, applied by TCRdb to the 5' RACE reads, yields one record per CDR3 protein. The sample has more than 650,000 distinct CDR3 sequences, about 24% seen once; the top ten hold 20% to 25%. Sequenced: blood. These receptors were collected from a man aged 70-80 years in good health.

Regarding this clonotype: In this CDR3 the conserved last residue, phenylalanine or tryptophan, is missing, so a read error is likely. The chain recombines TRBV29-1 with TRBJ2-4; D ambiguous. Per germline, CDR1 SQVTM and CDR2 ANQGSEA. Deletions cut 4 bases from V and 0 bases from J, with 10 bases between. The CDR3 length is 14 residues. This chain's CDR3 is CSVVAVLAKNIQYS. In nucleotides, the CDR3 is TGCAGCGTTGTGGCGGTTCTAGCCAAAAACATTCAGTACTCC.

This clonotype was seen only a few times. This chain links TRBV6-2 or TRBV6-3 with TRBJ2-7; possible D gene TRBD1, 6 bases. The DNA end favors TRBJ2-1, so the J call may be wrong. Germline V CDR1 and CDR2: MNHEY, SVGEGT. The CDR3 runs 19 residues. The CDR3 nucleotides read TGTGCCAGCAGTAAAATGGAGGAGTTTGCCAGGGGACCCTACAATGAGCAGTTCTTC. Translated, it gives CASSKMEEFARGPYNEQFF.

This rearrangement joins TRBV5-6 to TRBJ2-7, with D unclear. Germline CDR1 reads SGHDT; CDR2 reads YYEEEE. V was shortened by 6 bases and J by 2 bases, with 3 bases between the two germline ends. The length of the CDR3 is 10 residues. In DNA form, the CDR3 reads TGTGCCAGCAACCCCTACGAGCAGTACGTC. This gives the protein CASNPYEQYV.

J is TRBJ2-5 and V is TRBV6-2 or TRBV6-3; tentative D call: TRBD2 (6 bases). Germline V lookup: CDR1 MNHEY, CDR2 SVGEGT. This CDR3 region has 14 residues. V lost 5 bases and J 7 bases, leaving 17 bases between the germline ends. DNA of the CDR3: TGTGCCAGCAGTACCGGGACTGACCTTATGACCCAGTACTTC. Translation: CASSTGTDLMTQYF.

The chain recombines TRBV12-3 or TRBV12-4 with TRBJ2-7, with 9 bases matching TRBD1. The CDR3 is 15 residues long. J gave up 3 bases and V 6 bases, and 9 bases lay outside the gene matches. The CDR3 loop is CASSSGTGIYYEQYF. The CDR3 nucleotides read TGTGCCAGCAGCTCAGGGACAGGGATTTACTACGAGCAGTACTTC.

The V and J genes are TRBV6-5 and TRBJ1-1, with D unclear. The CDR3 spans 13 residues. Germline CDR1 reads MNHEY; CDR2 reads SVGAGI. V was cut by 6 bases and J by 2 bases, with 10 bases left in between. Written as DNA, the CDR3 is TGTGCCAGCAGGGATTCGGGAAACACTGAAGCTTTCTTT. Residues: CASRDSGNTEAFF.

The gene calls are TRBV27 and TRBJ1-1; D gene unclear. The CDR3 contains 15 residues. From germline, CDR1 is MNHEY and CDR2 SMNVEV (reference sequence). The V and J ends lost 0 bases and 4 bases respectively, with 12 bases between them. CDR3 in amino acids: CASSLSWRVGTEAFF. The CDR3 DNA reads as TGTGCCAGCAGTTTATCGTGGAGGGTTGGCACTGAAGCTTTCTTT.

To note about this clonotype: A read error may produce the germline difference seen at one junction end. The V call is TRBV29-1, the J call TRBJ2-3; 9 positions match TRBD1. Germline V gives CDR1 SQVTM, CDR2 ANQGSEA. The CDR3 consists of 15 residues. In DNA, the CDR3 is TGCAGCGCTGAAATTGGGACAGGGAGTCCAGATACGCAGTATTTT. Its translation: CSAEIGTGSPDTQYF.

As concerns this clonotype: Since a much larger clone is just one base distant, this may be a read error. J is TRBJ1-2 and V is TRBV7-8; D possibly corresponds to TRBD1 (5 bases). There are 12 residues in the CDR3. Germline V gives CDR1 SGHVS, CDR2 FQNEAQ. Here the CDR3 reads CASSLVGDGHTF. DNA for the CDR3: TGTGCCAGCAGCTTAGTGGGGGATGGCCACACCTTC. The full variable domain, with the rest looked up from reference TRBV7-8 and TRBJ1-2, is GAGVSQSPRYKVAKRGQDVALRCDPISGHVSLFWYQQALGQGPEFLTYFQNEAQLDKSGLPSDRFFAERPEGSVSTLKIQRTQQEDSAVYLCASSLVGDGHTFGSGTRLTVV.

This chain uses TRBV7-2 with TRBJ2-1; weak D call: TRBD2 (7 bases). V lost 5 bases, J lost 3 bases, and 14 bases lay in between. The CDR3 sequence is 15 residues long. CDR1 is SGHTA and CDR2 is FQGNSA in the germline V gene. In nucleotides, the CDR3 is TGTGCCAGCAGCGGGGGGGCAGGGGTCTACAATGAGCAGTTCTTC. Protein product: CASSGGAGVYNEQFF.